These T cell receptor beta chains were read from a single sample in a study of blood T cell repertoires in COVID-19. The table came from immunoSEQ multiplex PCR; TCRdb's copy has only in-frame clones and leaves some out. The sample has roughly 100,000 clones; approximately 72% are singletons. The sample taken for sequencing was peripheral blood. Receptors were obtained from a woman in her seventies with acute or convalescent COVID-19. The CDR3 runs from the conserved cysteine through the conserved F or W. D genes are given only for firm matches. Clone size is shown for a subset of rows, as once, few, many or a class of expanded clone.

>.|.|15|TRBV5-1|TRBJ1-5
TGCGCCAGCAGTGTCGCTGGGCACTCCAATCAGCCCCAGCATTTT
CASSVAGHSNQPQHF
>.|.|15|TRBV7-2|TRBJ2-2
TGTGCCAGCAGCTTGGCCCCAGGACTCACCGGGGAGCTGTTTTTT
CASSLAPGLTGELFF
>.|.|12|TRBV18|TRBJ1-1
TGTGCCAGCTCACCTCGGTACACTGAAGCTTTCTTT
CASSPRYTEAFF
>.|.|17|TRBV18|TRBJ2-2
TGTGCCAGCTCACCACCGACAGGACAGCCGAACACCGGGGAGCTGTTTTTT
CASSPPTGQPNTGELFF
>.|.|19|TRBV5-1|TRBJ1-5
TGCGCCAGCAGCCACCCAATTAATGAGGACATCGTTCATTTTCAGCCCCAGCATTTT
CASSHPINEDIVHFQPQHF
>.|.|12|TRBV6-5|TRBJ1-4
TGTGCCTGCGGGAGGGGCTCGAAAAAACTGTTTTTT
CACGRGSKKLFF
>TRBD1|.|15|TRBV6-5|TRBJ1-2
TGTGCCAGCAGTTTGGGGACAGAGGTCTCGTATGGCTACACCTTC
CASSLGTEVSYGYTF
>.|.|15|TRBV7-2|TRBJ2-7
TGTGCCAGCAGCTTAGGCGCAGGGTTAACCTACGAGCAGTACTTC
CASSLGAGLTYEQYF
>.|.|18|TRBV24-1|TRBJ2-7
TGTGCCACCAGTGATTTGCGGTGGCCCAGCCCGGGGGCCTACGAGCAGTACTTC
CATSDLRWPSPGAYEQYF
>.|.|15|TRBV6-1|TRBJ2-4
TGTGCCAGCAGTGAAGCCCAACTAGCCAAAAACATTCAGTACTTC
CASSEAQLAKNIQYF
>TRBD1|.|15|TRBV5-4|TRBJ1-1
TGTGCCAGCAAAGAAACCCAGGGGGCTTTGACTGAAGCTTTCTTT
CASKETQGALTEAFF
>TRBD2|.|15|TRBV6-2/TRBV6-3|TRBJ2-3
TGTGCCAGCAGCTTTAGCGGGGCCAACACAGATACGCAGTATTTT
CASSFSGANTDTQYF
>.|.|12|TRBV19|TRBJ1-6
TGTGCCAGTAGTATCTCGGATTCACCCCTCCACTTT
CASSISDSPLHF
>TRBD1|.|16|TRBV6-6|TRBJ1-3
TGTGCCAGCCAGCCGGGACAGCTCGTCTCTGGAAACACCATATATTTT
CASQPGQLVSGNTIYF
>TRBD1|.|14|TRBV4-1|TRBJ1-1
TGCGCCAGCAGCCACAGACAGGGGCACACTGAAGCTTTCTTT
CASSHRQGHTEAFF
>TRBD1|.|13|TRBV19|TRBJ2-3
TGTGCCAGCCGGACAGGGAGCACAGATACGCAGTATTTT
CASRTGSTDTQYF
>TRBD1|.|17|TRBV7-9|TRBJ1-4
TGTGCCAGCAGCTTGGGACAGCTAATTGCAACTAATGAAAAACTGTTTTTT
CASSLGQLIATNEKLFF
>.|.|13|TRBV18|TRBJ2-3
TGTGCCAGCTCACCAAGCGCCGCAGATACGCAGTATTTT
CASSPSAADTQYF
>TRBD1|.|14|TRBV2|TRBJ2-5
TGTGCCAGCAGTGGGATACAGGGGGGAGAGACCCAGTACTTC
CASSGIQGGETQYF
>.|.|14|TRBV3-1/TRBV3-2|TRBJ1-1
TGTGCCAGCAGCCGGCGGGAAGTGAACACTGAAGCTTTCTTT
CASSRREVNTEAFF
>.|.|15|TRBV11-3|TRBJ2-3
TGTGCCAGCAGCTTAGGCGGGGCGCCCACAGATACGCAGTATTTT
CASSLGGAPTDTQYF
>.|.|12|TRBV28|TRBJ2-7
TGTGCCAGCGGGACAAATACCTACGAGCAGTACTTC
CASGTNTYEQYF
>.|.|15|TRBV19|TRBJ1-6
TGTGCCAGTAGTATTAAGGGGACCTATAATTCACCCCTCCACTTT
CASSIKGTYNSPLHF
>.|.|15|TRBV27|TRBJ2-1
TGTGCCAGCAGGAGACAGGTCGTCTCCTACAATGAGCAGTTCTTC
CASRRQVVSYNEQFF
>TRBD1|.|14|TRBV5-1|TRBJ2-7
TGCGCCAGCAGCTTGGGGACAGGGAGGTACGAGCAGTACTTC
CASSLGTGRYEQYF
>TRBD2|.|15|TRBV10-3|TRBJ2-2
TGTGCCATCAGCAGTCTAGCGGGGGACACCGGGGAGCTGTTTTTT
CAISSLAGDTGELFF
>.|few|14|TRBV27|TRBJ2-5
TGTGCCAGCAGTTTGTTCGGGGCGGGGGAGACCCAGTACTTC
CASSLFGAGETQYF
>.|.|13|TRBV10-1|TRBJ1-5
TGCGCCAGCAGTGAGGGGCTAAATCAGCCCCAGCATTTT
CASSEGLNQPQHF